This section outlines one TCR beta chain sequence together with its context. As processed by the authors: For nucleated cells, counts were estimated from reference gene primer amplification. Clones were sequenced by immunoSEQ multiplex PCR, and TCRdb holds only the in-frame ones, with some missing. That table gives V, J and clone size, and the DNA gave D and trimming. The repertoire has 410,000 or so clones, around nine tenths of them found once; the top ten carry 1.5% to 1.7%. A Seattle source enrolled patients during active infection and followed them longitudinally. The ends were cut back, 0 bases at V and 1 base at J, with 9 bases in the middle. This CDR3 spans 15 amino acids. Germline CDR1 reads KGHSH; CDR2 reads LQKENI. The source of the sample is a study of blood T cell repertoires in COVID-19.

This chain connects TRBV18 to TRBJ1-1; D is perhaps TRBD1 (5 bases). The TCR originated in a middle-aged woman with COVID-19, enrolled during active disease. The sample consisted of peripheral blood. This chain's CDR3 is CASSPPSQGNTEAFF. As DNA, the CDR3 is TGTGCCAGCTCACCACCGTCCCAGGGGAACACTGAAGCTTTCTTT. The full variable domain, in which reference TRBV18 and TRBJ1-1 provide the parts outside the CDR3, is NAGVMQNPRHLVRRRGQEARLRCSPMKGHSHVYWYRQLPEEGLKFMVYLQKENIIDESGMPKERFSAEFPKEGPSILRIQQVVRGDSAAYFCASSPPSQGNTEAFFGQGTRLTVV.